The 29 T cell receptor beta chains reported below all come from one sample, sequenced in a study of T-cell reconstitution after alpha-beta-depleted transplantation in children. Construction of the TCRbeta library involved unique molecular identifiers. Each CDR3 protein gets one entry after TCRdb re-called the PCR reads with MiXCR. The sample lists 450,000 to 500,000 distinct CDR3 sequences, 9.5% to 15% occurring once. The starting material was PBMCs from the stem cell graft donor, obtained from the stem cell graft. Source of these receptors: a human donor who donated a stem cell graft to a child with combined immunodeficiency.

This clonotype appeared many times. For the CDR3, the DNA is TGTGCCAGTCGCATTGGTCCTGCTGGAAACACCATATATTTT. Protein product: CASRIGPAGNTIYF. The V and J genes are TRBV12-3 or TRBV12-4 and TRBJ1-3; D is uncertain. CDR3 length: 14 residues. V lost 9 bases and J lost 2, with 14 bases in between.

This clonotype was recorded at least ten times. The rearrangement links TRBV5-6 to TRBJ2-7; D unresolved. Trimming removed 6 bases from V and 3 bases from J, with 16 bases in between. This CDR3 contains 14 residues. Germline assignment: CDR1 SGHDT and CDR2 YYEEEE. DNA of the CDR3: TGTGCCAGCAAAAAGGCAGGCACCTACTACGAGCAGTACTTC. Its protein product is CASKKAGTYYEQYF.

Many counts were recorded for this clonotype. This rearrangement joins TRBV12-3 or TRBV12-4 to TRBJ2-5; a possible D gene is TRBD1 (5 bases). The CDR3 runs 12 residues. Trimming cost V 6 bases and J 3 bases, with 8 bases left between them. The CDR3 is CASRIGEETQYF. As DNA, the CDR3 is TGTGCCAGCAGGATAGGGGAAGAGACCCAGTACTTC.

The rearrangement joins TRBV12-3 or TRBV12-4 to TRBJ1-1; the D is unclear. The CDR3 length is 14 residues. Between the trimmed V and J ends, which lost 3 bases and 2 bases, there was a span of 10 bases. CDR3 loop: CASSFGGSNTEAFF. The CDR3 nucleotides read TGTGCCAGCAGTTTTGGAGGGAGCAACACTGAAGCTTTCTTT.

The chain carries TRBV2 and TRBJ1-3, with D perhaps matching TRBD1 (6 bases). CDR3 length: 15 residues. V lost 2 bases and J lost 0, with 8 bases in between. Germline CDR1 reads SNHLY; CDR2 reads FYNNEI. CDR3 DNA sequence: TGTGCCAGCAGTGAAACAGGGCCCTCTGGAAACACCATATATTTT. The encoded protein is CASSETGPSGNTIYF.

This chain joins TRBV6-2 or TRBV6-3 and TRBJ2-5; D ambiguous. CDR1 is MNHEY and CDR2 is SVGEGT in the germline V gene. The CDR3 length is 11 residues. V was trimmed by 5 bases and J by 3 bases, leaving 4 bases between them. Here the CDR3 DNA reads TGTGCCAGCAGTGAGAAAGAGACCCAGTACTTC. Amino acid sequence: CASSEKETQYF.

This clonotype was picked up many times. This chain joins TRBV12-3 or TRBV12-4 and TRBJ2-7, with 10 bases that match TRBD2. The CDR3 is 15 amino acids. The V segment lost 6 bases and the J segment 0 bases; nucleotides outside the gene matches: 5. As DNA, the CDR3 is TGTGCCAGCAGACCACGACTAGCGGGCTCCTACGAGCAGTACTTC. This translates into CASRPRLAGSYEQYF.

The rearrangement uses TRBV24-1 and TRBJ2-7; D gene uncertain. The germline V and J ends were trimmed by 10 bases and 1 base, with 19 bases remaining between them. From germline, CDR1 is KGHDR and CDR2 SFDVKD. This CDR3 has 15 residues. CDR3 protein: CATTPSHWGSYEQYF. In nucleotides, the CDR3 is TGTGCCACGACCCCGTCACATTGGGGTTCCTACGAGCAGTACTTC.

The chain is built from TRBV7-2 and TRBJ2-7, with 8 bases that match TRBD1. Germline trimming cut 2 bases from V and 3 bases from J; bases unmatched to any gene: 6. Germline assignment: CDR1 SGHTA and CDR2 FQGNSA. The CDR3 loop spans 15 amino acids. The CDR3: CASSLYSGGSYEQYF. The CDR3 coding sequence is TGTGCCAGCAGCTTATATTCAGGGGGCAGCTACGAGCAGTACTTC.

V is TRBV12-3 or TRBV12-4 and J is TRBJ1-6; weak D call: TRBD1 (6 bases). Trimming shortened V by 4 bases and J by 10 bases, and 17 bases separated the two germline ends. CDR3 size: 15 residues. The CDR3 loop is CASSSTGLGSSPLHF. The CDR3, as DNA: TGTGCCAGCAGTTCAACAGGGTTAGGGAGCTCACCCCTCCACTTT.

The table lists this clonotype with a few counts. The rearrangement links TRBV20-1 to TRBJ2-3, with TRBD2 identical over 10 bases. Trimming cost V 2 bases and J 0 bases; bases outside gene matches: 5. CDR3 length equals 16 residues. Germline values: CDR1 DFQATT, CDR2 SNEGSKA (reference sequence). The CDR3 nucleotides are TGCAGTGCTAGAACTAGCGGGGCGCCCAGCACAGATACGCAGTATTTT. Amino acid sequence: CSARTSGAPSTDTQYF.

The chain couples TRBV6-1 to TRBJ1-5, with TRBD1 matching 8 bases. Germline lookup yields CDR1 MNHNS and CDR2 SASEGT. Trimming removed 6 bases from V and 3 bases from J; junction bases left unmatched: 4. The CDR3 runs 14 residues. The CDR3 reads CASRKTGDNQPQHF. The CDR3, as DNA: TGTGCCAGCAGAAAGACAGGGGACAATCAGCCCCAGCATTTT.

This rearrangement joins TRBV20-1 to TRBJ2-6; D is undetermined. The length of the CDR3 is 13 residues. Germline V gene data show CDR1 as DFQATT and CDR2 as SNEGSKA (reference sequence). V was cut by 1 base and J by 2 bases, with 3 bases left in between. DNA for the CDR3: TGCAGTGCTAGAGGCGCTGGGGCCAACGTCCTGACTTTC. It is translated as CSARGAGANVLTF.

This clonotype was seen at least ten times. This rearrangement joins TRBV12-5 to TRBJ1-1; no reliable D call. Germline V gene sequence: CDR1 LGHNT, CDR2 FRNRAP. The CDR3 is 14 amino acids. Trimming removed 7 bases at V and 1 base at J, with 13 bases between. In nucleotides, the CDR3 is TGTGCTAGTGTCAACAAGGCATCGAACACTGAAGCTTTCTTT. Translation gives CASVNKASNTEAFF.

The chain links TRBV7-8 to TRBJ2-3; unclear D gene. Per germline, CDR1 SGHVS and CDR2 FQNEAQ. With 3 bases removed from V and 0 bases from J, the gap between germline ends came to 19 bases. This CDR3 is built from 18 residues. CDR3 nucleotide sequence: TGTGCCAGCAGCTTTATGGTGAAAGGCAGGTCTAGCACAGATACGCAGTATTTT. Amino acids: CASSFMVKGRSSTDTQYF.

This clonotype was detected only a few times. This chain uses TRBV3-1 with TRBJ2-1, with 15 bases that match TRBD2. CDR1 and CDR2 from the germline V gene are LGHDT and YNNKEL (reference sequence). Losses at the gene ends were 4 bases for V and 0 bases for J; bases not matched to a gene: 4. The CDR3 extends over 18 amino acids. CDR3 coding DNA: TGTGCCAGCAGCCCCCAGGGACTAGCGGGAGGCTCCTACAATGAGCAGTTCTTC. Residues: CASSPQGLAGGSYNEQFF.

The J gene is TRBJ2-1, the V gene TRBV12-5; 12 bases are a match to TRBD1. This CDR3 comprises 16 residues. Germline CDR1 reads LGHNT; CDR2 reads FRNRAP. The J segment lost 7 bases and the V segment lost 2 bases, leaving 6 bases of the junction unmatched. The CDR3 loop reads CASGLPGTGGKNEQFF. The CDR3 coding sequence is TGTGCTAGTGGTTTGCCCGGGACAGGGGGCAAAAATGAGCAGTTCTTC.

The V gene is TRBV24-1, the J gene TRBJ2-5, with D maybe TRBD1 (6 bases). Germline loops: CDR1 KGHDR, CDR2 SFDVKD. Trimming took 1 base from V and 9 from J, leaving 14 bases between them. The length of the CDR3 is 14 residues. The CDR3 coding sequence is TGTGCCACCAGTGATTTAGGGACACTTGAGGCCCAGTACTTC. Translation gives CATSDLGTLEAQYF.

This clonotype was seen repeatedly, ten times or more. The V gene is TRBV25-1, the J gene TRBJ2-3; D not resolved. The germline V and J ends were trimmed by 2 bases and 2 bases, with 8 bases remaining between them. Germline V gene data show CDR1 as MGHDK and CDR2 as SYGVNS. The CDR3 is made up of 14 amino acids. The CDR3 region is CASSEHSLTDTQYF. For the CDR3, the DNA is TGTGCCAGCAGTGAACACAGCCTCACAGATACGCAGTATTTT.

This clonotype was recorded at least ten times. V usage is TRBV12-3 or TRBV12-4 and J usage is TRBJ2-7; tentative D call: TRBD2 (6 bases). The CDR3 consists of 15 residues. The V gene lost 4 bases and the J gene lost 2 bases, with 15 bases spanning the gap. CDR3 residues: CASSSTSPGTYEQYF. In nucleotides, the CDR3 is TGTGCCAGCAGTTCCACTAGCCCGGGTACCTACGAGCAGTACTTC.

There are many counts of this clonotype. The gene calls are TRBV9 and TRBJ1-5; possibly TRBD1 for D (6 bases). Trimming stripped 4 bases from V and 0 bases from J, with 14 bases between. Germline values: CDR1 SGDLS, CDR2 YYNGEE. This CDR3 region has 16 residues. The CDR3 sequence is CASSPVGRGSNQPQHF. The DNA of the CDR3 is TGTGCCAGCAGCCCCGTCGGCAGGGGTAGCAATCAGCCCCAGCATTTT.

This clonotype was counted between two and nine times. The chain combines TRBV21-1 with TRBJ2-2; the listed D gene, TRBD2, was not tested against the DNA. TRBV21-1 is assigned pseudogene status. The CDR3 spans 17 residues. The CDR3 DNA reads TGTGCCAGCAGCAAAGATGATAGCGGGGTTAACACCGGGGAGCTGTTTTTT. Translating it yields CASSKDDSGVNTGELFF.

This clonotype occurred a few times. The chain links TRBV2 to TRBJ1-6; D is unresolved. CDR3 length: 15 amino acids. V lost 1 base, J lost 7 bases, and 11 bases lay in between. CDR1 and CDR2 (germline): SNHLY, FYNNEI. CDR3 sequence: CASSEGGRMNSPLHF. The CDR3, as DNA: TGTGCCAGCAGTGAAGGAGGACGGATGAATTCACCCCTCCACTTT.

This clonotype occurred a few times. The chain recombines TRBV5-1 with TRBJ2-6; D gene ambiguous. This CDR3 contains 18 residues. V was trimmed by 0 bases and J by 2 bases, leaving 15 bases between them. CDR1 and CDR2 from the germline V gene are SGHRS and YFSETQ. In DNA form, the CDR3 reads TGCGCCAGCAGCTTGGAGCAGCTAAAAGGAACTGGGGCCAACGTCCTGACTTTC. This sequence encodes CASSLEQLKGTGANVLTF.

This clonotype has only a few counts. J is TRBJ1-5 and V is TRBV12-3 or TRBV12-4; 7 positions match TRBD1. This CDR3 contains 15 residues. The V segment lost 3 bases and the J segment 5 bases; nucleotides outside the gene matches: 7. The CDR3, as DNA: TGTGCCAGCAGTTTCTCTGGACAGGCGTATCAGCCCCAGCATTTT. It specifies CASSFSGQAYQPQHF.

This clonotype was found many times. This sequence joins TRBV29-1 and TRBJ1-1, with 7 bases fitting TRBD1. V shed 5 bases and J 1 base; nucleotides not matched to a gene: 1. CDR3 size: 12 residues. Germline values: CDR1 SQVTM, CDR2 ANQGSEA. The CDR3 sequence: CSVRQGNTEAFF. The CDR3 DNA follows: TGCAGCGTTCGACAGGGGAACACTGAAGCTTTCTTT.

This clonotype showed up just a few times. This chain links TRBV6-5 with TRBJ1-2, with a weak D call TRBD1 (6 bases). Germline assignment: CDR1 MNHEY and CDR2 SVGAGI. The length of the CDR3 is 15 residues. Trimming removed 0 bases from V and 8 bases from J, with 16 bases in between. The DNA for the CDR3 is TGTGCCAGCAGTTACTCGAGACAGGCCAGGAGAGGCTACACCTTC. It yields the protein CASSYSRQARRGYTF.

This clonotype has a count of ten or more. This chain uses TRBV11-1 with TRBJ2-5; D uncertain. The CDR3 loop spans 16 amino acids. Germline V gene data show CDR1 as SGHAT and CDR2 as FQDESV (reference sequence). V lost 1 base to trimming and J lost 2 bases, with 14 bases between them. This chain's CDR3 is CASSLGRSSLQETQYF. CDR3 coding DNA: TGTGCCAGCAGCTTAGGGCGGAGTTCATTACAAGAGACCCAGTACTTC. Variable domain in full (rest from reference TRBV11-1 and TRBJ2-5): EAEVAQSPRYKITEKSQAVAFWCDPISGHATLYWYRQILGQGPELLVQFQDESVVDDSQLPKDRFSAERLKGVDSTLKIQPAELGDSAMYLCASSLGRSSLQETQYFGPGTRLLVL.

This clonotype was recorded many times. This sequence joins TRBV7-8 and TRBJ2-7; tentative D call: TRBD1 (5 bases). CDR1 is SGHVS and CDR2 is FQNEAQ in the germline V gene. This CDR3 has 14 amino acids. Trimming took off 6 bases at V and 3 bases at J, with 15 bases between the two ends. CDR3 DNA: TGTGCCAGCAGACTGCGTGGACAAGACTACGAGCAGTACTTC. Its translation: CASRLRGQDYEQYF.